This T cell receptor (beta chain) stems from a study of blood T cell repertoires in COVID-19. Looking at the study overall: COVID-19 samples, acute and convalescent, were from the United States, Italy and Spain. Sources were T cells, B-cell-depleted T cells, or PBMCs; the material itself was cDNA or gDNA.

Germline assignment: CDR1 MNHEY and CDR2 SVGAGI. The CDR3 has 13 amino acids. Trimming stripped 7 bases from V and 4 bases from J, with 13 bases between. Original processing notes: Amplified reference gene primers provided the basis for estimating nucleated cell counts. Assay: immunoSEQ multiplex PCR; the TCRdb copy retains only in-frame clones and omits some. The V and J calls and the clone size are those of that table, but D and trimming were determined from the DNA. The sample contains about 150,000 clones, 65% to 90% of which appear only once. Seattle participants joined during active infection and were tracked over time.

The sample consisted of peripheral blood. This TCR was sampled from a woman between 55 and 75 years old with COVID-19, enrolled during active disease. This chain uses TRBV6-5 with TRBJ1-1; D perhaps matches TRBD1 (5 bases). In nucleotides, the CDR3 is TGTGCCAGCACCCGGCCGGGGGTCACTGAAGCTTTCTTT. It codes for CASTRPGVTEAFF.